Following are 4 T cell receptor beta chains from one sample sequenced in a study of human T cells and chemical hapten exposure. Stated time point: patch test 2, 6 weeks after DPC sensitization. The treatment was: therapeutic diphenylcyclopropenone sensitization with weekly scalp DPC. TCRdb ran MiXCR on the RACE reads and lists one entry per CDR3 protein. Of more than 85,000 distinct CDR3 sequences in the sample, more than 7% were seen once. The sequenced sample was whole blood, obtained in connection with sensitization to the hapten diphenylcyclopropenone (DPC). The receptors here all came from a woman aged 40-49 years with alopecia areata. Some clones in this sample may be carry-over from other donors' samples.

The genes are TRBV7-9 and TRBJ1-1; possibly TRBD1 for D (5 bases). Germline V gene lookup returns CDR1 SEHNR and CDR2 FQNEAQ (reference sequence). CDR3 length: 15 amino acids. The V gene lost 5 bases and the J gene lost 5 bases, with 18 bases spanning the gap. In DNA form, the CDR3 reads TGTGCCAGCAGCCCCCGCCAGGGAAGTCCGACTGAAGCTTTCTTT. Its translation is CASSPRQGSPTEAFF.

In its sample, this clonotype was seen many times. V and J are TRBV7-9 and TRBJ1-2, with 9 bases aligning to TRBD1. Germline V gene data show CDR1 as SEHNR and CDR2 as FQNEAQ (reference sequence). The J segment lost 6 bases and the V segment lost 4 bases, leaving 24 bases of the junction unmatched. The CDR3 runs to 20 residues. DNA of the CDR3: TGTGCCAGCAGCTCCAAAGACCCCCGGGACAGGGTCTATCGGGGTAATGGCTACACCTTC. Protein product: CASSSKDPRDRVYRGNGYTF.

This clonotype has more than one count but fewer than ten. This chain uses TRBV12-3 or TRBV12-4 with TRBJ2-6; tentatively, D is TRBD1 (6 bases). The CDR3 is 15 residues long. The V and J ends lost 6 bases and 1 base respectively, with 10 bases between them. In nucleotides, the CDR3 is TGTGCCAGCAGCCGCACAGGGTCTGGGGCCAACGTCCTGACTTTC. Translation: CASSRTGSGANVLTF.

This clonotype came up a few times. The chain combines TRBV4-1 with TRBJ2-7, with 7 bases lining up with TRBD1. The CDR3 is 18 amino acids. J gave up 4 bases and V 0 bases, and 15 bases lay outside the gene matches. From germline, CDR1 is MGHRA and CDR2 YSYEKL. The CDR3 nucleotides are TGCGCCAGCAGCCAAGAGGGGGCTTCGGACAGGCCTTCTTACGAGCAGTACTTC. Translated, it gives CASSQEGASDRPSYEQYF.